The rows below give T cell receptor beta chains drawn from one sample of a study of response to subunit inactivated influenza vaccine. Using its own MiXCR run on the RT-PCR reads, TCRdb lists one record per CDR3 protein. The table lists roughly 630,000 distinct CDR3 sequences, approximately 14% of them singletons. The sample here was PBMCs from blood, taken 14 days before vaccination. Receptors originate from a man aged 50 or older who received an inactivated influenza vaccine. Both conserved end residues are part of each CDR3. A D gene is named only where the DNA matches it firmly. Clone sizes are given selectively: once, few, many, or a class where the clone is expanded.

clone_size: NA
cdr3_length: 18
v_call: TRBV11-1
d_call: TRBD2
j_call: TRBJ2-1
cdr3_aa: CASSSRPGLAPDYNEQFF
cdr3_nt: TGTGCCAGCAGCTCGCGCCCGGGACTAGCGCCCGACTACAATGAGCAGTTCTTC

clone_size: NA
cdr3_length: 14
v_call: TRBV6-2/TRBV6-3
d_call: NA
j_call: TRBJ2-1
cdr3_aa: CASSYLGTENEQFF
cdr3_nt: TGTGCCAGCAGTTATCTCGGGACGGAGAATGAGCAGTTCTTC

clone_size: few
cdr3_length: 14
v_call: TRBV5-6
d_call: TRBD1
j_call: TRBJ1-2
cdr3_aa: CASTRDRATYGYTF
cdr3_nt: TGTGCCAGCACCCGAGACAGGGCAACCTATGGCTACACCTTC

clone_size: many
cdr3_length: 15
v_call: TRBV7-9
d_call: NA
j_call: TRBJ2-3
cdr3_aa: CASSLIQGNTDTQYF
cdr3_nt: TGTGCCAGCAGCTTAATTCAGGGCAACACAGATACGCAGTATTTT

clone_size: few
cdr3_length: 16
v_call: TRBV15
d_call: NA
j_call: TRBJ2-1
cdr3_aa: CATSRDLTARANEQFF
cdr3_nt: TGTGCCACCAGCAGAGATCTTACGGCGCGGGCCAATGAGCAGTTCTTC

clone_size: few
cdr3_length: 17
v_call: TRBV5-1
d_call: TRBD2
j_call: TRBJ2-1
cdr3_aa: CASSHPASGGSYNEQFF
cdr3_nt: TGCGCCAGCAGCCATCCGGCTAGCGGGGGTTCCTACAATGAGCAGTTCTTC

clone_size: NA
cdr3_length: 15
v_call: TRBV10-3
d_call: NA
j_call: TRBJ2-2
cdr3_aa: CAISLLATNTGELFF
cdr3_nt: TGTGCCATCAGTCTTCTGGCCACGAACACCGGGGAGCTGTTTTTT

clone_size: NA
cdr3_length: 13
v_call: TRBV6-2/TRBV6-3
d_call: NA
j_call: TRBJ1-2
cdr3_aa: CASRDTSNYGYTF
cdr3_nt: TGTGCCAGCCGGGACACCTCTAACTATGGCTACACCTTC

clone_size: many
cdr3_length: 12
v_call: TRBV24-1
d_call: NA
j_call: TRBJ2-1
cdr3_aa: CATSPGWNEQFF
cdr3_nt: TGTGCCACCAGTCCGGGTTGGAATGAGCAGTTCTTC

clone_size: NA
cdr3_length: 14
v_call: TRBV10-3
d_call: TRBD2
j_call: TRBJ2-3
cdr3_aa: CAISEAGGTDTQYF
cdr3_nt: TGTGCCATCAGTGAAGCGGGGGGCACAGATACGCAGTATTTT

clone_size: few
cdr3_length: 13
v_call: TRBV29-1
d_call: NA
j_call: TRBJ1-1
cdr3_aa: CSVAGQPNTEAFF
cdr3_nt: TGCAGCGTAGCAGGACAGCCGAACACTGAAGCTTTCTTT

clone_size: NA
cdr3_length: 14
v_call: TRBV6-2/TRBV6-3
d_call: NA
j_call: TRBJ2-1
cdr3_aa: CASSPPGPYNEQFF
cdr3_nt: TGTGCCAGCAGTCCCCCCGGCCCCTACAATGAGCAGTTCTTC

clone_size: many
cdr3_length: 15
v_call: TRBV20-1
d_call: TRBD2
j_call: TRBJ2-2
cdr3_aa: CSAWGPGGSSGELFF
cdr3_nt: TGCAGTGCATGGGGACCGGGAGGGTCGTCGGGGGAGCTGTTTTTT

clone_size: few
cdr3_length: 15
v_call: TRBV20-1
d_call: TRBD2
j_call: TRBJ2-5
cdr3_aa: CSARRAGGTVETQYF
cdr3_nt: TGCAGTGCTAGGCGGGCGGGGGGTACCGTAGAGACCCAGTACTTC

clone_size: NA
cdr3_length: 12
v_call: TRBV7-9
d_call: NA
j_call: TRBJ2-1
cdr3_aa: CASSRQVHEQFF
cdr3_nt: TGTGCCAGCAGTCGTCAGGTGCACGAGCAGTTCTTC

clone_size: many
cdr3_length: 12
v_call: TRBV29-1
d_call: NA
j_call: TRBJ1-1
cdr3_aa: CSYTPGGTEAFF
cdr3_nt: TGCAGCTACACACCGGGGGGGACTGAAGCTTTCTTT

clone_size: few
cdr3_length: 16
v_call: TRBV4-2
d_call: TRBD2
j_call: TRBJ2-1
cdr3_aa: CASSQDMWTSHSEQFF
cdr3_nt: TGTGCCAGCAGCCAAGATATGTGGACTAGCCACAGTGAGCAGTTCTTC

clone_size: NA
cdr3_length: 15
v_call: TRBV12-3/TRBV12-4
d_call: NA
j_call: TRBJ2-2
cdr3_aa: CASSFRQGGTGELFF
cdr3_nt: TGTGCCAGCAGTTTTAGGCAGGGCGGCACCGGGGAGCTGTTTTTT

clone_size: few
cdr3_length: 15
v_call: TRBV4-1
d_call: NA
j_call: TRBJ2-7
cdr3_aa: CASSQDPGGSYEQYF
cdr3_nt: TGCGCCAGCAGCCAAGACCCCGGGGGCTCCTACGAGCAGTACTTC

clone_size: few
cdr3_length: 15
v_call: TRBV7-2
d_call: NA
j_call: TRBJ2-3
cdr3_aa: CASSLLRGRGNTQYF
cdr3_nt: TGTGCCAGCAGCTTACTAAGGGGCAGAGGGAATACGCAGTATTTT

clone_size: few
cdr3_length: 16
v_call: TRBV19
d_call: TRBD2
j_call: TRBJ2-5
cdr3_aa: CASSILAGARGETQYF
cdr3_nt: TGTGCCAGTAGTATCCTAGCGGGAGCCCGAGGAGAGACCCAGTACTTC

clone_size: NA
cdr3_length: 16
v_call: TRBV6-5
d_call: TRBD1
j_call: TRBJ1-6
cdr3_aa: CASSYTGQTNNSPLHF
cdr3_nt: TGTGCCAGCAGTTACACGGGACAGACGAATAATTCACCCCTCCACTTT

clone_size: NA
cdr3_length: 16
v_call: TRBV5-6
d_call: NA
j_call: TRBJ2-7
cdr3_aa: CASSLLGQGKNYEQYF
cdr3_nt: TGTGCCAGCAGCTTGCTGGGGCAGGGAAAAAACTACGAGCAGTACTTC

clone_size: few
cdr3_length: 13
v_call: TRBV11-1
d_call: NA
j_call: TRBJ2-7
cdr3_aa: CASSLEPFSEQYF
cdr3_nt: TGTGCCAGCAGCTTAGAGCCGTTTTCCGAGCAGTACTTC

clone_size: many
cdr3_length: 13
v_call: TRBV5-1
d_call: TRBD1
j_call: TRBJ2-7
cdr3_aa: CASSFGTEYEQYF
cdr3_nt: TGCGCCAGCAGCTTCGGGACAGAATACGAGCAGTACTTC

clone_size: few
cdr3_length: 15
v_call: TRBV20-1
d_call: NA
j_call: TRBJ1-3
cdr3_aa: CSAPSNRDSGNTIYF
cdr3_nt: TGCAGTGCGCCCAGCAACAGGGACTCTGGAAACACCATATATTTT

clone_size: NA
cdr3_length: 11
v_call: TRBV20-1
d_call: NA
j_call: TRBJ2-5
cdr3_aa: CSAQWEETQYF
cdr3_nt: TGCAGTGCCCAATGGGAAGAGACCCAGTACTTC

clone_size: few
cdr3_length: 13
v_call: TRBV29-1
d_call: NA
j_call: TRBJ2-5
cdr3_aa: CSVVEGVRETQYF
cdr3_nt: TGCAGCGTTGTAGAGGGAGTGCGAGAGACCCAGTACTTC

clone_size: NA
cdr3_length: 15
v_call: TRBV14
d_call: TRBD2
j_call: TRBJ2-1
cdr3_aa: CASSRLAGGVNEQFF
cdr3_nt: TGTGCCAGCAGCCGACTAGCGGGAGGTGTAAATGAGCAGTTCTTC

clone_size: NA
cdr3_length: 11
v_call: TRBV14
d_call: NA
j_call: TRBJ2-7
cdr3_aa: CASSLGLGQYF
cdr3_nt: TGTGCCAGCAGCCTTGGCCTTGGGCAGTACTTC

clone_size: few
cdr3_length: 14
v_call: TRBV5-5
d_call: NA
j_call: TRBJ1-3
cdr3_aa: CASSADRTGNTIYF
cdr3_nt: TGTGCCAGCAGCGCCGACAGAACTGGAAACACCATATATTTT

clone_size: NA
cdr3_length: 14
v_call: TRBV6-1
d_call: TRBD1
j_call: TRBJ2-7
cdr3_aa: CASTAGTGSLEQYF
cdr3_nt: TGTGCCAGCACCGCCGGGACAGGGTCTCTCGAGCAGTACTTC

clone_size: few
cdr3_length: 17
v_call: TRBV18
d_call: TRBD1
j_call: TRBJ1-6
cdr3_aa: CASSPPTTGAYLGFLHF
cdr3_nt: TGTGCCAGCTCACCACCCACGACAGGGGCCTACTTAGGGTTCCTCCACTTT

clone_size: many
cdr3_length: 13
v_call: TRBV18
d_call: TRBD2
j_call: TRBJ2-7
cdr3_aa: CASAPGLVYEQYF
cdr3_nt: TGTGCCAGCGCACCGGGACTAGTCTACGAGCAGTACTTC

clone_size: few
cdr3_length: 17
v_call: TRBV28
d_call: NA
j_call: TRBJ2-7
cdr3_aa: CASSLFGGAAVSYEQYF
cdr3_nt: TGTGCCAGCAGCCTGTTTGGGGGAGCCGCAGTCTCCTACGAGCAGTACTTC

clone_size: few
cdr3_length: 16
v_call: TRBV4-2
d_call: TRBD1
j_call: TRBJ2-7
cdr3_aa: CASRFGTANDYGEQYF
cdr3_nt: TGTGCCAGCAGATTCGGGACAGCTAATGACTACGGGGAGCAGTACTTC

clone_size: few
cdr3_length: 12
v_call: TRBV6-5
d_call: NA
j_call: TRBJ1-6
cdr3_aa: CASTEQGSPLHF
cdr3_nt: TGTGCCAGCACCGAACAAGGCTCACCCCTCCACTTT

clone_size: many
cdr3_length: 14
v_call: TRBV28
d_call: TRBD2
j_call: TRBJ2-1
cdr3_aa: CASSSLAGVYEQFF
cdr3_nt: TGTGCCAGCAGTTCACTAGCGGGAGTATATGAGCAGTTCTTC

clone_size: NA
cdr3_length: 16
v_call: TRBV5-1
d_call: NA
j_call: TRBJ2-7
cdr3_aa: CASSLAPSADSYEQYF
cdr3_nt: TGCGCCAGCAGCTTGGCCCCATCCGCAGACTCCTACGAGCAGTACTTC

clone_size: NA
cdr3_length: 14
v_call: TRBV7-2
d_call: NA
j_call: TRBJ1-2
cdr3_aa: CASAPQRTGTGYTF
cdr3_nt: TGTGCCAGCGCCCCACAAAGGACGGGGACTGGCTACACCTTC

clone_size: few
cdr3_length: 16
v_call: TRBV15
d_call: TRBD2
j_call: TRBJ2-1
cdr3_aa: CATSRGGGRLNNEQFF
cdr3_nt: TGTGCCACCAGCAGAGGGGGCGGGAGACTAAACAATGAGCAGTTCTTC

clone_size: few
cdr3_length: 13
v_call: TRBV27
d_call: NA
j_call: TRBJ1-2
cdr3_aa: CASSLTGPYGYTF
cdr3_nt: TGTGCCAGCAGTTTAACCGGGCCCTATGGCTACACCTTC

clone_size: NA
cdr3_length: 16
v_call: TRBV6-1
d_call: TRBD1
j_call: TRBJ2-1
cdr3_aa: CASRLTGTGEYNEQFF
cdr3_nt: TGTGCCAGCAGACTTACCGGGACAGGGGAGTACAATGAGCAGTTCTTC

clone_size: NA
cdr3_length: 14
v_call: TRBV28
d_call: NA
j_call: TRBJ1-1
cdr3_aa: CASIGAGVNTEAFF
cdr3_nt: TGTGCCAGCATTGGGGCGGGGGTGAACACTGAAGCTTTCTTT

clone_size: few
cdr3_length: 14
v_call: TRBV5-1
d_call: NA
j_call: TRBJ2-7
cdr3_aa: CASSLFRANYEQYF
cdr3_nt: TGCGCCAGCAGCTTGTTCAGGGCTAATTACGAGCAGTACTTC

clone_size: few
cdr3_length: 16
v_call: TRBV20-1
d_call: TRBD2
j_call: TRBJ2-7
cdr3_aa: CSARGAGLAVSYEQYF
cdr3_nt: TGCAGTGCTAGGGGAGCGGGACTAGCGGTATCCTACGAGCAGTACTTC

clone_size: many
cdr3_length: 15
v_call: TRBV11-1
d_call: TRBD1
j_call: TRBJ2-1
cdr3_aa: CASSLGTGFYNEQFF
cdr3_nt: TGTGCCAGCAGCTTAGGGACAGGGTTCTACAATGAGCAGTTCTTC

clone_size: NA
cdr3_length: 15
v_call: TRBV5-1
d_call: NA
j_call: TRBJ2-7
cdr3_aa: CASSPQTAGYRGLDF
cdr3_nt: TGCGCCAGCAGCCCGCAAACTGCAGGGTACCGCGGTTTGGACTTC